Described below is a single T cell receptor beta chain sequence and its context. Its antigen is still unknown. Trimming cost V 5 bases and J 7 bases, with 14 bases left between them. This CDR3 is built from 13 residues. Germline CDR1 reads LNHDA; CDR2 reads SQIVND (reference sequence). Cultured CD4+ T cell DNA was sequenced using the Oncomine TCR Beta short-read assay. TCRdb re-derived calls from the PCR reads in MiXCR, one entry per CDR3 protein. The sample carries about 20,000 distinct CDR3 sequences, 43% recorded once. The source of the sample is a study of vaccination and CD4 T cells after COVID-19. This sample's treatment: approximately nine-day PBMC culture with coronavirus spike peptide pools or control peptides (ViraFEST assay).

This chain joins TRBV19 and TRBJ1-2; D unresolved. Specimen: CD4+ T cells from blood, cultured in vitro, collected after SARS-CoV-2 vaccination. This clonotype was sampled from a human donor who had recovered from COVID-19. The CDR3 region is CASSEGIGGGYTF. The CDR3 region has the DNA TGTGCCAGTAGTGAAGGAATAGGAGGTGGCTACACCTTC. Full variable domain (missing parts from reference TRBV19 and TRBJ1-2): DGGITQSPKYLFRKEGQNVTLSCEQNLNHDAMYWYRQDPGQGLRLIYYSQIVNDFQKGDIAEGYSVSREKKESFPLTVTSAQKNPTAFYLCASSEGIGGGYTFGSGTRLTVV.